The 20 T cell receptor beta chains below were found in one sample sequenced in a study of blood T cell repertoires in COVID-19. Repertoires were generated with immunoSEQ multiplex PCR, while TCRdb's copy carries only in-frame clones and drops some. The sample gives 250,000 to 350,000 clones, 80% to 90% of which show up once; 1.2% is in the top ten. Sequencing was performed on peripheral blood. The receptor source for this set is a woman aged 50 to 60 with acute or convalescent COVID-19.

This chain connects TRBV7-2 to TRBJ2-1; 7 bases match TRBD1. CDR1 SGHTA and CDR2 FQGNSA come from the germline V gene. The J segment lost 1 base and the V segment lost 4 bases, leaving 4 bases of the junction unmatched. CDR3 size: 15 residues. This CDR3 is CASSSRTGSYNEQFF. CDR3 DNA: TGTGCCAGCAGCTCCCGGACAGGTTCCTACAATGAGCAGTTCTTC.

The chain has TRBV5-1 and TRBJ2-5; possibly TRBD2 for D (5 bases). The germline V gene has CDR1 SGHRS and CDR2 YFSETQ. V lost 5 bases to trimming and J lost 4 bases, with 15 bases between them. The CDR3 totals 14 residues. CDR3 DNA sequence: TGCGCCAGCAGTTTACGGACGGGGAGAGAGACCCAGTACTTC. Amino acid sequence: CASSLRTGRETQYF.

The chain joins TRBV5-1 to TRBJ2-1, with D perhaps matching TRBD2 (6 bases). This CDR3 comprises 13 residues. Trimming stripped 2 bases from V and 4 bases from J, with 7 bases between. The V gene's germline CDR1 is SGHRS and CDR2 YFSETQ. CDR3 sequence: CASSFGGYNEQFF. The CDR3 coding sequence is TGCGCCAGCAGCTTTGGGGGGTACAATGAGCAGTTCTTC.

This chain connects TRBV28 to TRBJ1-6, with unresolved D. This CDR3 comprises 16 residues. Trimming left V 1 base short and J 5 bases short, with 12 bases between. Germline CDR1 MDHEN, CDR2 SYDVKM. The CDR3 loop is CASSLLRTEDNSPLHF. CDR3 nucleotides: TGTGCCAGCAGTTTATTACGGACGGAGGATAATTCACCCCTCCACTTT. The full variable domain, in which reference TRBV28 and TRBJ1-6 provide the parts outside the CDR3, is DVKVTQSSRYLVKRTGEKVFLECVQDMDHENMFWYRQDPGLGLRLIYFSYDVKMKEKGDIPEGYSVSREKKERFSLILESASTNQTSMYLCASSLLRTEDNSPLHFGNGTRLTVT.

The V call is TRBV3-1 (or the pseudogene TRBV3-2), the J call TRBJ1-2; 9 bases agree with TRBD1. The J segment lost 6 bases and the V segment lost 4 bases, leaving 3 bases of the junction unmatched. The CDR3 sequence is 13 residues long. From germline, CDR1 is LGHDT and CDR2 YNNKEL (reference sequence). The CDR3 here is CASSPRTGDGYTF. The CDR3 DNA sequence: TGTGCCAGCAGCCCTAGGACAGGGGATGGCTACACCTTC.

This clone was seen more than once but under ten times. The chain employs TRBV3-1 (or the pseudogene TRBV3-2) and TRBJ1-1, with 7 bases fitting TRBD1. The CDR3 loop spans 10 amino acids. V dropped 8 bases and J dropped 13; count of bases not matched to a gene: 7. Germline V lookup: CDR1 LGHDT, CDR2 YNNKEL (reference sequence). The CDR3 reads CASPSQGGFF. In nucleotides, the CDR3 is TGTGCCAGCCCGAGCCAGGGGGGTTTCTTT.

The chain carries TRBV29-1 and TRBJ1-2; D ambiguous. V was clipped by 4 bases and J by 5 bases, with 11 bases between them. Germline V CDR1 and CDR2: SQVTM, ANQGSEA. This CDR3 has 12 residues. The CDR3 is CSVVKRRYGYTF. The CDR3 DNA follows: TGCAGCGTTGTGAAGAGGAGGTATGGCTACACCTTC.

V and J are TRBV27 and TRBJ1-5; D possibly corresponds to TRBD1 (5 bases). Germline V lookup: CDR1 MNHEY, CDR2 SMNVEV (reference sequence). The CDR3 is made up of 14 amino acids. Trimming pared 5 bases from V and 0 bases from J, leaving 8 bases between. CDR3 sequence: CASSQGYSNQPQHF. For the CDR3, the DNA is TGTGCCAGCAGTCAGGGTTATAGCAATCAGCCCCAGCATTTT.

J is TRBJ2-7 and V is TRBV27, with 8 bases fitting TRBD2. CDR3 length: 15 amino acids. With 8 bases clipped from V and 1 base from J, the junction kept 10 bases outside the gene matches. The germline CDR1 and CDR2 sequences are MNHEY and SMNVEV (reference sequence). This CDR3 reads CASGSIAGRSYEQYF. CDR3 sequence (DNA): TGTGCCAGCGGGTCGATAGCGGGACGATCCTACGAGCAGTACTTC.

The chain carries TRBV19 and TRBJ2-5; a possible D gene is TRBD2 (5 bases). The V end was cut by 6 bases, the J end by 2 bases, with 13 bases between. Germline CDR1 is LNHDA and CDR2 is SQIVND (reference sequence). The CDR3 has 14 amino acids. This chain's CDR3 is CASRNKAGQETQYF. CDR3 DNA: TGTGCCAGTAGAAACAAGGCGGGTCAAGAGACCCAGTACTTC.

This clone was counted once. The chain recombines TRBV5-5 with TRBJ1-1; weak D call: TRBD1 (6 bases). CDR3 size: 13 residues. V was cut by 4 bases and J by 1 base, with 8 bases left in between. The germline V gene encodes CDR1 SGHKS and CDR2 YYEKEE (reference sequence). CDR3 sequence (DNA): TGTGCCAGCAGCGGGACAACGAACACTGAAGCTTTCTTT. Translated: CASSGTTNTEAFF. Variable domain in full (rest from reference TRBV5-5 and TRBJ1-1): DAGVTQSPTHLIKTRGQQVTLRCSPISGHKSVSWYQQVLGQGPQFIFQYYEKEERGRGNFPDRFSARQFPNYSSELNVNALLLGDSALYLCASSGTTNTEAFFGQGTRLTVV.

V and J are TRBV3-1 (or the pseudogene TRBV3-2) and TRBJ2-1, with 9 bases aligning to TRBD2. V shed 3 bases, J shed 4 bases, and the junction held 10 bases outside the gene matches. This CDR3 is 17 amino acids long. From germline, CDR1 is LGHDT and CDR2 YNNKEL (reference sequence). In DNA form, the CDR3 reads TGTGCCAGCAGCCAGGGGACTGATAGCGGGAGATACAATGAGCAGTTCTTC. This sequence encodes CASSQGTDSGRYNEQFF.

The chain links TRBV5-1 to TRBJ1-2; 8 bases line up with TRBD1. This CDR3 is built from 13 residues. The ends lost 4 bases at V and 3 bases at J; junction bases unmatched: 2. Germline V gene lookup returns CDR1 SGHRS and CDR2 YFSETQ. The CDR3, as DNA: TGCGCCAGCAGCGTGACAGGGGACTATGGCTACACCTTC. It is translated as CASSVTGDYGYTF.

In its sample, this clone was seen once. This chain connects TRBV29-1 to TRBJ2-5, with 9 bases that match TRBD1. With 6 bases clipped from V and 3 bases from J, the junction kept 2 bases outside the gene matches. Germline V gene lookup returns CDR1 SQVTM and CDR2 ANQGSEA. This CDR3 has 12 amino acids. The CDR3 loop is CSVRTGEETQYF. In DNA, the CDR3 is TGCAGCGTCCGGACAGGGGAAGAGACCCAGTACTTC.

This sequence joins TRBV11-3 and TRBJ2-5, with 12 bases fitting TRBD1. Germline CDR1 and CDR2: SGHNT and YENEEA. CDR3 length: 16 residues. Losses at the gene ends were 4 bases for V and 5 bases for J; bases not matched to a gene: 8. DNA for the CDR3: TGTGCCAGCAGCTCAATATCTGGGACAGGGGGCGAGACCCAGTACTTC. It is translated as CASSSISGTGGETQYF.

This clone was observed a single time. V gene TRBV11-1 combines with J gene TRBJ1-1; TRBD1 matches 7 bases. The germline V gene has CDR1 SGHAT and CDR2 FQDESV (reference sequence). V trimming: 5 bases; J trimming: 4 bases; junction bases outside the gene matches: 4. CDR3 size: 13 residues. CDR3 protein: CASSPTGSTEAFF. The CDR3 region has the DNA TGTGCCAGCAGCCCGACAGGGAGCACTGAAGCTTTCTTT.

Concerning this clone: The same CDR3 is also encoded by other DNA sequences in this sample. V is TRBV7-3 and J is TRBJ2-7; 7 bases align to TRBD2. V shed 0 bases and J 5 bases; nucleotides not matched to a gene: 4. CDR3 length equals 14 residues. From germline, CDR1 is SGHTA and CDR2 FQGTGA. This CDR3 reads CASSLTGGLDEQYF. The CDR3 coding sequence is TGTGCCAGCAGCTTAACGGGAGGGCTCGACGAGCAGTACTTC.

This clone was found once. The genes are TRBV6-5 and TRBJ1-5, with a possible D match to TRBD1 (6 bases). This CDR3 is 12 amino acids long. In germline, CDR1 is MNHEY, CDR2 SVGAGI. V gave up 5 bases and J gave up 7 bases, with 9 bases separating them. CDR3 coding DNA: TGTGCCAGCAGTATACAGGGCCAGCCCCAGCATTTT. As protein: CASSIQGQPQHF.

This chain joins TRBV5-5 and TRBJ2-2, with TRBD1 matching over 8 bases. Germline V gene data show CDR1 as SGHKS and CDR2 as YYEKEE (reference sequence). Germline trimming cut 3 bases from V and 2 bases from J; bases unmatched to any gene: 6. This CDR3 region has 16 residues. The CDR3 is CASSWAGGVNTGELFF. CDR3 sequence (DNA): TGTGCCAGCAGCTGGGCAGGGGGCGTAAACACCGGGGAGCTGTTTTTT. The whole variable domain, filled in from reference TRBV5-5 and TRBJ2-2, reads DAGVTQSPTHLIKTRGQQVTLRCSPISGHKSVSWYQQVLGQGPQFIFQYYEKEERGRGNFPDRFSARQFPNYSSELNVNALLLGDSALYLCASSWAGGVNTGELFFGEGSRLTVL.

About this clone itself: A junction end diverges from the germline sequence, so it may reflect a read error. This chain links TRBV3-1 (or the pseudogene TRBV3-2) with TRBJ2-7; D remains ambiguous. The CDR3 length is 11 residues. Germline-derived CDR1 and CDR2 are LGHDT and YNNKEL (reference sequence). The CDR3 DNA sequence: TGTGCCAGCAGCATTGGAGACGACCAGTACTTC. As protein: CASSIGDDQYF.